The source of this T cell receptor beta chain is a study of T cell repertoires in cytomegalovirus infection. Across the study: Matching HLA type, along with CMV infection, was indicated by public TCR beta signatures.

CDR1 MGHRA and CDR2 YSYEKL come from the germline V gene. With 0 bases removed from V and 8 bases from J, the gap between germline ends came to 17 bases. The CDR3 runs to 16 residues. TCRdb passed the reads through MiXCR, listing each CDR3 protein once. Among about 490,000 distinct CDR3 sequences, around 27% were seen once, and the ten largest hold under 15%. The origin of this receptor is a human donor in good health (CMV status not recorded). Some clones in this sample may be carry-over from other donors' samples. The sequencing sample was made of PBMCs. The chain combines TRBV4-1 with TRBJ2-1, with D perhaps TRBD1 or TRBD2 (7 bases each). The CDR3 loop is CASSQEQAGQSDEQFF. CDR3 nucleotide sequence: TGCGCCAGCAGCCAAGAGCAAGCGGGACAGTCCGATGAGCAGTTCTTC.